The 28 T cell receptor beta chains below were found in one sample sequenced in a study of T-cell memory formation after mild COVID-19. TCRdb re-derived calls from the 5' RACE reads in MiXCR, one entry per CDR3 protein. The sample shows hundreds of thousands of distinct CDR3 sequences, 20% of them seen only once. The specimen was PBMCs or a T cell subset sorted from them (not recorded which). The receptors were sampled from an adult woman who had mild COVID-19 (a few samples of this study predate the infection). Cell type and time point are not known.

The chain uses TRBV20-1 and TRBJ2-3; D is unresolved. The V and J ends lost 6 bases and 6 bases respectively, with 13 bases between them. CDR1 DFQATT and CDR2 SNEGSKA come from the germline V gene (reference sequence). The CDR3 runs 12 residues. CDR3 in DNA: TGCAGTGCCACCCAATTAATGGATACGCAGTATTTT. It encodes CSATQLMDTQYF.

This clonotype was counted only a few times. The chain uses TRBV5-1 and TRBJ2-3, with D possibly called TRBD1 or TRBD2 (5 bases each). This CDR3 is 16 amino acids long. Per the germline V gene, CDR1 is SGHRS and CDR2 is YFSETQ. The ends were cut back, 6 bases at V and 1 base at J, with 18 bases in the middle. The CDR3 spells CASNLPPGTGTDTQYF. The CDR3 DNA reads TGCGCCAGCAACCTACCTCCCGGGACGGGCACAGATACGCAGTATTTT.

This clonotype occurred a few times. The V call is TRBV7-2, the J call TRBJ2-1; D is unresolved. Germline CDR1 SGHTA, CDR2 FQGNSA. The V end was cut by 1 base, the J end by 7 bases, with 11 bases between. The CDR3 is 14 amino acids. DNA of the CDR3: TGTGCCAGCAGCTTAGAATACAGTACGAATGAGCAGTTCTTC. Its translation: CASSLEYSTNEQFF. The variable domain in full, completed from reference TRBV7-2 and TRBJ2-1, reads GAGVSQSPSNKVTEKGKDVELRCDPISGHTALYWYRQSLGQGLEFLIYFQGNSAPDKSGLPSDRFSAERTGGSVSTLTIQRTQQEDSAVYLCASSLEYSTNEQFFGPGTRLTVL.

The chain employs TRBV6-5 and TRBJ2-7; D perhaps matches TRBD2 (6 bases). Trimming stripped 6 bases from V and 0 bases from J, with 15 bases between. CDR3 length: 15 residues. Germline lookup yields CDR1 MNHEY and CDR2 SVGAGI. For the CDR3, the DNA is TGTGCCAGCAGAAGGTGGGCGGGAAGCTCCTACGAGCAGTACTTC. Residues: CASRRWAGSSYEQYF.

This clonotype turned up a few times. The V gene is TRBV7-9, the J gene TRBJ2-5; TRBD2 matches at 7 bases. The ends lost 4 bases at V and 5 bases at J; junction bases unmatched: 7. Germline V gene data show CDR1 as SEHNR and CDR2 as FQNEAQ (reference sequence). This CDR3 comprises 14 residues. CDR3 DNA: TGTGCCAGCAGCTCGCCCGGAGCGGGGGAGACCCAGTACTTC. Protein: CASSSPGAGETQYF. The full variable domain, in which reference TRBV7-9 and TRBJ2-5 provide the parts outside the CDR3, is DTGVSQNPRHKITKRGQNVTFRCDPISEHNRLYWYRQTLGQGPEFLTYFQNEAQLEKSRLLSDRFSAERPKGSFSTLEIQRTEQGDSAMYLCASSSPGAGETQYFGPGTRLLVL.

This clonotype was picked up a small number of times. The V call is TRBV7-3, the J call TRBJ1-1, with a weak D call TRBD1 (5 bases). From germline, CDR1 is SGHTA and CDR2 FQGTGA. V was shortened by 5 bases and J by 4 bases, with 17 bases between the two germline ends. There are 15 residues in the CDR3. In DNA form, the CDR3 reads TGTGCCAGCAGCCTAGAGGGGATAGTCGGCACTGAAGCTTTCTTT. Amino acid sequence: CASSLEGIVGTEAFF.

This clonotype was counted between two and nine times. The chain carries TRBV6-5 and TRBJ1-1; the match to TRBD1 covers 7 bases. Germline-derived CDR1 and CDR2 are MNHEY and SVGAGI. Trimming removed 4 bases from V and 1 base from J; junction bases left unmatched: 12. This CDR3 has 17 amino acids. CDR3 sequence reads: CASSSPGTAVWNTEAFF. The DNA for the CDR3 is TGTGCCAGCAGTTCCCCGGGGACAGCGGTGTGGAACACTGAAGCTTTCTTT.

The chain has TRBV5-1 and TRBJ2-7; D is unresolved. Germline lookup yields CDR1 SGHRS and CDR2 YFSETQ. CDR3 length: 14 residues. V lost 4 bases and J lost 3, with 14 bases in between. The CDR3 nucleotides are TGCGCCAGCAGCGCGGACCCGACTGACTACGAGCAGTACTTC. Translating gives CASSADPTDYEQYF.

V gene TRBV30 combines with J gene TRBJ1-4, with TRBD1 identical over 7 bases. V was clipped by 2 bases and J by 7 bases; unmatched bases: 4. Germline values: CDR1 GTSNPN, CDR2 SVGIG (reference sequence). The CDR3 length is 13 residues. CDR3: CAWSRTGFEKLFF. CDR3 sequence (DNA): TGTGCCTGGAGTAGGACAGGTTTTGAAAAACTGTTTTTT. The full variable domain, rest sourced from reference TRBV30 and TRBJ1-4, is SQTIHQWPATLVQPVGSPLSLECTVEGTSNPNLYWYRQAAGRGLQLLFYSVGIGQISSEVPQNLSASRPQDRQFILSSKKLLLSDSGFYLCAWSRTGFEKLFFGSGTQLSVL.

The chain has TRBV4-2 and TRBJ2-5, with D perhaps matching TRBD2 (6 bases). The CDR3 runs 16 residues. Between the trimmed V and J ends, which lost 1 base and 4 bases, there was a span of 16 bases. Germline V lookup: CDR1 LGHNA, CDR2 YNFKEQ. CDR3 bases: TGTGCCAGCAGCCAAGGGAGGAGGAGGGGCGGAGAGACCCAGTACTTC. Amino acid sequence: CASSQGRRRGGETQYF.

In this sample, this clonotype turned up many times. A read error may produce the germline difference seen at one junction end. The V and J genes are TRBV5-1 and TRBJ2-1; possible D gene TRBD2, 5 bases. CDR1 is SGHRS, CDR2 YFSETQ, per germline. There are 14 residues in the CDR3. DNA for the CDR3: TGCGCCAGCAGCTTGGAGGACTCCTTCAATGAGCAGTTCTTC. Translating gives CASSLEDSFNEQFF.

The sample holds a few counts of this clonotype. This chain joins TRBV7-9 and TRBJ2-1; the D gene could be TRBD1 or TRBD2 (5 bases each). Germline CDR1 and CDR2: SEHNR and FQNEAQ (reference sequence). The CDR3 has 14 amino acids. V lost 5 bases to trimming and J lost 7 bases, with 15 bases between them. DNA for the CDR3: TGTGCCAGCAGCCACGGGACCTACAGGAATGAGCAGTTCTTC. It is translated as CASSHGTYRNEQFF.

The chain couples TRBV6-1 to TRBJ2-6; no reliable D call. The CDR3 has 14 amino acids. Per germline, CDR1 MNHNS and CDR2 SASEGT. V gave up 4 bases and J gave up 0 bases, with 4 bases separating them. CDR3 sequence (DNA): TGTGCCAGCAGTGGCCACTCTGGGGCCAACGTCCTGACTTTC. This sequence encodes CASSGHSGANVLTF.

As DNA, the CDR3 is TGCGCCAGCAGCGAGGGACAGGGGGCAGAGACCCAGTACTTC. This sequence encodes CASSEGQGAETQYF. V is TRBV5-1 and J is TRBJ2-5; TRBD1 aligns across 12 bases. Germline lookup yields CDR1 SGHRS and CDR2 YFSETQ. With V trimmed by 4 bases and J by 4 bases, 2 bases remained unmatched. This CDR3 spans 14 amino acids.

Only one count was recorded for this clonotype. This sequence joins TRBV3-1 and TRBJ2-7; D unresolved. CDR1 LGHDT and CDR2 YNNKEL come from the germline V gene (reference sequence). The CDR3 contains 12 residues. Deletions cut 1 base from V and 7 bases from J, with 8 bases between. The CDR3 nucleotides read TGTGCCAGCAGCCAAGTCAAACGGGAGCAGTACTTC. Its protein is CASSQVKREQYF.

This chain connects TRBV6-5 to TRBJ2-7, with D unclear. Per germline, CDR1 MNHEY and CDR2 SVGAGI. The CDR3 sequence is 13 residues long. Trimming took off 2 bases at V and 7 bases at J, with 12 bases between the two ends. CDR3 protein: CASSYEVGLEQYF. CDR3 nucleotides: TGTGCCAGCAGTTACGAGGTGGGTCTGGAGCAGTACTTC.

This chain's CDR3 is CASSRENIQYF. The CDR3 DNA reads TGTGCCAGCAGCCGGGAAAACATTCAGTACTTC. The V and J genes are TRBV4-2 and TRBJ2-4, with D hard to call. CDR1 and CDR2 from the germline V gene are LGHNA and YNFKEQ. The CDR3 is made up of 11 amino acids. Trimming removed 4 bases from V and 5 bases from J, with 3 bases in between.

This clonotype was recorded at least ten times. The chain links TRBV29-1 to TRBJ2-5; 8 bases fit TRBD1. Germline loops: CDR1 SQVTM, CDR2 ANQGSEA. The J segment lost 5 bases and the V segment lost 7 bases, leaving 9 bases of the junction unmatched. This CDR3 region has 13 residues. The CDR3 loop reads CSATDRVGETQYF. CDR3 nucleotide sequence: TGCAGCGCCACGGACAGGGTCGGTGAGACCCAGTACTTC.

This clonotype has just a few counts. V is TRBV20-1 and J is TRBJ2-3, with no clear D. V lost 5 bases, J lost 0 bases, and 21 bases lay in between. CDR1 and CDR2 (germline): DFQATT, SNEGSKA (reference sequence). The CDR3 spans 17 residues. CDR3 coding DNA: TGCAGTGCTCCTAGAACCACGACATTGACTAGCACAGATACGCAGTATTTT. This gives the protein CSAPRTTTLTSTDTQYF.

This clonotype was counted only a few times. This rearrangement joins TRBV29-1 to TRBJ1-1, with 7 bases fitting TRBD1. The germline V gene encodes CDR1 SQVTM and CDR2 ANQGSEA. With 1 base clipped from V and 0 bases from J, the junction kept 2 bases outside the gene matches. This CDR3 region has 14 residues. The CDR3 bases are TGCAGCGTTGAAGGTACAGGGGTGAACACTGAAGCTTTCTTT. Amino acid sequence: CSVEGTGVNTEAFF. Full variable domain (outside the CDR3, taken from reference TRBV29-1 and TRBJ1-1): SAVISQKPSRDICQRGTSLTIQCQVDSQVTMMFWYRQQPGQSLTLIATANQGSEATYESGFVIDKFPISRPNLTFSTLTVSNMSPEDSSIYLCSVEGTGVNTEAFFGQGTRLTVV.

The chain links TRBV11-2 to TRBJ2-7; D tentatively fits TRBD1 or TRBD2 (6 bases each). This CDR3 has 16 residues. The germline V and J ends were trimmed by 1 base and 4 bases, with 17 bases remaining between them. Germline CDR1 reads SGHAT; CDR2 reads FQNNGV. CDR3 DNA sequence: TGTGCCAGCAGCTTAGGGGGGGCGGTCATGGGGTACGAGCAGTACTTC. It yields the protein CASSLGGAVMGYEQYF.

In its sample, this clonotype was seen a few times. This chain joins TRBV20-1 and TRBJ2-5; no definite D call. Per germline, CDR1 DFQATT and CDR2 SNEGSKA (reference sequence). CDR3 length: 14 amino acids. V dropped 3 bases and J dropped 1 base, with 12 bases sitting between them. The CDR3 DNA reads TGCAGTGCTAGTCGAGGAAACGGCCAAGAGACCCAGTACTTC. It codes for CSASRGNGQETQYF.

The J gene is TRBJ2-7, the V gene TRBV20-1, with 9 bases that match TRBD1. In germline, CDR1 is DFQATT, CDR2 SNEGSKA (reference sequence). CDR3 length: 14 residues. The V gene end was trimmed by 4 bases and the J gene end by 3 bases; junction bases not matched to a gene: 7. Here the CDR3 reads CSAKPGQGGYEQYF. The CDR3 DNA follows: TGCAGTGCTAAACCGGGACAGGGAGGCTACGAGCAGTACTTC.

This clonotype showed up just a few times. The chain uses TRBV6-5 and TRBJ1-6; 9 nucleotides match TRBD1. There are 16 residues in the CDR3. The ends lost 6 bases at V and 8 bases at J; junction bases unmatched: 11. Germline loops: CDR1 MNHEY, CDR2 SVGAGI. CDR3 in amino acids: CASSRLGTGFDSPLHF. DNA of the CDR3: TGTGCCAGCAGCCGACTCGGGACAGGGTTTGATTCACCCCTCCACTTT.

This clonotype was observed a few times. The rearrangement links TRBV7-2 to TRBJ1-1, with 8 bases that match TRBD1. Per germline, CDR1 SGHTA and CDR2 FQGNSA. The V and J ends lost 2 bases and 1 base, in that order; junction bases with no gene match: 3. The CDR3 consists of 15 residues. The CDR3 loop reads CASSLYGTGNTEAFF. Here the CDR3 DNA reads TGTGCCAGCAGCTTATACGGGACAGGGAACACTGAAGCTTTCTTT.

V and J are TRBV20-1 and TRBJ2-2; possibly TRBD1 for D (5 bases). Germline V gene data show CDR1 as DFQATT and CDR2 as SNEGSKA (reference sequence). The CDR3 is made up of 14 amino acids. Trimming removed 1 base at V and 3 bases at J, with 9 bases between. CDR3 sequence reads: CSARGSGYTGELFF. The CDR3 DNA follows: TGCAGTGCTAGAGGCTCAGGGTACACCGGGGAGCTGTTTTTT.

The V gene is TRBV2, the J gene TRBJ2-7; 12 bases align to TRBD2. The CDR3 consists of 13 residues. From germline, CDR1 is SNHLY and CDR2 FYNNEI. V lost 2 bases to trimming and J lost 10 bases; unmatched junction nucleotides: 3. The CDR3 DNA reads as TGTGCCAGCAGTGAAAGGACTAGCGGGGCTCAGTACTTC. Protein sequence: CASSERTSGAQYF.

This clonotype was found a few times. The V call is TRBV3-1, the J call TRBJ1-5; 12 positions agree with TRBD1. The CDR3 is 17 amino acids. V dropped 1 base and J dropped 3; count of bases not matched to a gene: 4. Germline V gives CDR1 LGHDT, CDR2 YNNKEL (reference sequence). CDR3 loop: CASSQGDRGRVNQPQHF. In nucleotides, the CDR3 is TGTGCCAGCAGCCAAGGGGACAGGGGGCGAGTCAATCAGCCCCAGCATTTT.